The rows below give T cell receptor beta chains drawn from one sample of a study of T cell repertoires in cytomegalovirus infection. Each CDR3 protein is one row after TCRdb ran MiXCR on the reads. The repertoire consists of 200,000 to 300,000 distinct CDR3 sequences, with around 15% occurring once and the leading ten covering roughly 9.7%. The sample consisted of PBMCs. The source of these receptors is a human donor in good health (CMV status not recorded). Some clones in this sample may be carry-over from other donors' samples. Each CDR3 is given with its conserved first and last residue. D genes are given only for firm matches. Size tells how often a clone was seen (once, few, many) or the class of an expanded clone, and some rows leave it out.

d_gene: TRBD2; v_gene: TRBV6-2/TRBV6-3; j_gene: TRBJ2-7; abundance: -; CDR3nt: TGTGCCAGCAGTTACACCGCGGGAGGGGAGCAGTACTTC; CDR3aa: CASSYTAGGEQYF
d_gene: -; v_gene: TRBV18; j_gene: TRBJ2-7; abundance: -; CDR3nt: TGTGCCAGCTCACCATACAACTACGAGCAGTACTTC; CDR3aa: CASSPYNYEQYF
d_gene: TRBD1; v_gene: TRBV7-9; j_gene: TRBJ1-6; abundance: few; CDR3nt: TGTGCCAGCAGACATTTCCAACAGGGGCATTCACCCCTCCACTTT; CDR3aa: CASRHFQQGHSPLHF
d_gene: -; v_gene: TRBV6-1; j_gene: TRBJ1-5; abundance: few; CDR3nt: TGTGCCAGCAGTGAAGCTTTTGGGCCCCAGCATTTT; CDR3aa: CASSEAFGPQHF
d_gene: -; v_gene: TRBV2; j_gene: TRBJ2-7; abundance: -; CDR3nt: TGTGCCAGCAGTACGGATCAATCCTACGAGCAGTACTTC; CDR3aa: CASSTDQSYEQYF
d_gene: TRBD1; v_gene: TRBV20-1; j_gene: TRBJ2-5; abundance: few; CDR3nt: TGCAGTGCTAAGACAGGGGGCGGAGAGACCCAGTACTTC; CDR3aa: CSAKTGGGETQYF
d_gene: -; v_gene: TRBV11-1; j_gene: TRBJ2-7; abundance: many; CDR3nt: TGTGCCAGCAGCTCAGACACGTTCAGCTCCTACGAGCAGTACTTC; CDR3aa: CASSSDTFSSYEQYF
d_gene: -; v_gene: TRBV9; j_gene: TRBJ2-7; abundance: few; CDR3nt: TGTGCCAGCAGCGTAAGTTGGGGTCCAGGGATCTACGAGCAGTACTTC; CDR3aa: CASSVSWGPGIYEQYF
d_gene: -; v_gene: TRBV7-2; j_gene: TRBJ1-1; abundance: many; CDR3nt: TGTGCCAGCAGCTTAGTGTGGGGCACTGAAGCTTTCTTT; CDR3aa: CASSLVWGTEAFF
d_gene: TRBD2; v_gene: TRBV7-2; j_gene: TRBJ2-3; abundance: many; CDR3nt: TGTGCCAGCAGTTATTCACTAGCGGGAGTCGGTGGAGATACGCAGTATTTT; CDR3aa: CASSYSLAGVGGDTQYF
d_gene: TRBD1; v_gene: TRBV18; j_gene: TRBJ1-1; abundance: -; CDR3nt: TGTGCCAGCTCACCAAAGACAGGGACCACTGAAGCTTTCTTT; CDR3aa: CASSPKTGTTEAFF
d_gene: -; v_gene: TRBV20-1; j_gene: TRBJ2-7; abundance: -; CDR3nt: TGCAGTGCTAGAGGCGGCGATTTGAGCTCCTACGAGCAGTACTTC; CDR3aa: CSARGGDLSSYEQYF
d_gene: -; v_gene: TRBV12-3/TRBV12-4; j_gene: TRBJ2-7; abundance: many; CDR3nt: TGTGCCAGCAGTCTAAGACCGGGGGCGAGGGACGAGCAGTACTTC; CDR3aa: CASSLRPGARDEQYF
d_gene: -; v_gene: TRBV20-1; j_gene: TRBJ1-1; abundance: -; CDR3nt: TGCAGTGCTAGAGATCCAGGAAAAATGAACACTGAAGCTTTCTTT; CDR3aa: CSARDPGKMNTEAFF
d_gene: TRBD1; v_gene: TRBV5-4; j_gene: TRBJ2-1; abundance: many; CDR3nt: TGTGCCAGCAGAACAGACAGGGGGACGCACAATGAGCAGTTCTTC; CDR3aa: CASRTDRGTHNEQFF
d_gene: -; v_gene: TRBV27; j_gene: TRBJ1-4; abundance: few; CDR3nt: TGTGCCATCGGGAGACAACCTAATGAAAAACTGTTTTTT; CDR3aa: CAIGRQPNEKLFF
d_gene: TRBD2; v_gene: TRBV20-1; j_gene: TRBJ2-2; abundance: few; CDR3nt: TGCAGTGCTAGGGATAGCGGGAGGGCCGACACCGGGGAGCTGTTTTTT; CDR3aa: CSARDSGRADTGELFF
d_gene: -; v_gene: TRBV12-3/TRBV12-4; j_gene: TRBJ1-2; abundance: many; CDR3nt: TGTGCCAGCAGTCGCGACATCTATGGCTACACCTTC; CDR3aa: CASSRDIYGYTF
d_gene: -; v_gene: TRBV19; j_gene: TRBJ1-2; abundance: many; CDR3nt: TGTGCCAGTAGTATAGATATGTCCGGGATCTATGGCTACACCTTC; CDR3aa: CASSIDMSGIYGYTF
d_gene: -; v_gene: TRBV7-2; j_gene: TRBJ1-6; abundance: many; CDR3nt: TGTGCCAGCAGCTCCGATGGGGTTTCACCCCTCCACTTT; CDR3aa: CASSSDGVSPLHF
d_gene: -; v_gene: TRBV7-3; j_gene: TRBJ2-1; abundance: many; CDR3nt: TGTGCCAGCAGCTTAGATTATCGGCAGTACAATGAGCAGTTCTTC; CDR3aa: CASSLDYRQYNEQFF
d_gene: -; v_gene: TRBV19; j_gene: TRBJ1-1; abundance: few; CDR3nt: TGTGCCAGTAGTAAAACGGACACTGAAGCTTTCTTT; CDR3aa: CASSKTDTEAFF
d_gene: -; v_gene: TRBV7-2; j_gene: TRBJ2-5; abundance: many; CDR3nt: TGTGCCAGCAGCCCCCAGCGCAGGGGCCGAGAGACCCAGTACTTC; CDR3aa: CASSPQRRGRETQYF
d_gene: -; v_gene: TRBV2; j_gene: TRBJ1-1; abundance: -; CDR3nt: TGTGCCAGCAGCCCGAGGTGGGGAGTCGGGAACACTGAAGCTTTCTTT; CDR3aa: CASSPRWGVGNTEAFF
d_gene: TRBD1; v_gene: TRBV4-3; j_gene: TRBJ2-7; abundance: -; CDR3nt: TGCGCCAGCAGCCAAGATTGGGACAGGGCCGAGCAGTACTTC; CDR3aa: CASSQDWDRAEQYF
d_gene: -; v_gene: TRBV10-3; j_gene: TRBJ2-7; abundance: few; CDR3nt: TGTGCCACATCGGACGGACGGAGCGAGCAGTACTTC; CDR3aa: CATSDGRSEQYF
d_gene: -; v_gene: TRBV10-2; j_gene: TRBJ2-2; abundance: many; CDR3nt: TGCGCCAGCAGTGAGTTGTGGGTTTGGAACACCGGGGAGCTGTTTTTT; CDR3aa: CASSELWVWNTGELFF